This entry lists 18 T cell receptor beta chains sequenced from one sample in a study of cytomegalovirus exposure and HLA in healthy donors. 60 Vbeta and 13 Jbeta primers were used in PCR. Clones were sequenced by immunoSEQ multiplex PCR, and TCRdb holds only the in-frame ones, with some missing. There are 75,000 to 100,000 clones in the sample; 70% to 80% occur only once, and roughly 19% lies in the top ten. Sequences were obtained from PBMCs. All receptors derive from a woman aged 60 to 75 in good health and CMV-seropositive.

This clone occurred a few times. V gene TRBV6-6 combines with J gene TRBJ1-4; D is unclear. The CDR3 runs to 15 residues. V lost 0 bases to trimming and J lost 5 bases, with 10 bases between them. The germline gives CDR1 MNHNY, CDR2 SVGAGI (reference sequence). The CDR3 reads CASSYSRTGNEKLFF. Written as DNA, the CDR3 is TGTGCCAGCAGTTACTCCCGGACGGGAAATGAAAAACTGTTTTTT.

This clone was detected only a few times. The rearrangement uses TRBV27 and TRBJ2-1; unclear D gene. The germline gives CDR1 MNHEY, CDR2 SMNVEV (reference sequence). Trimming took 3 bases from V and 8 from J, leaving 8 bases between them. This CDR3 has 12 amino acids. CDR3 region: CASSFLFHEQFF. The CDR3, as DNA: TGTGCCAGCAGTTTCCTATTTCATGAGCAGTTCTTC.

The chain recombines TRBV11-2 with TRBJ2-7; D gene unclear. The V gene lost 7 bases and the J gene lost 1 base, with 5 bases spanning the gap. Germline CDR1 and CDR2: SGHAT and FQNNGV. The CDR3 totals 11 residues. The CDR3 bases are TGTGCCAGCACCTCGTCCTACGAGCAGTACTTC. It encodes CASTSSYEQYF. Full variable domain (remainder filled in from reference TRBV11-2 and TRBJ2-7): EAGVAQSPRYKIIEKRQSVAFWCNPISGHATLYWYQQILGQGPKLLIQFQNNGVVDDSQLPKDRFSAERLKGVDSTLKIQPAKLEDSAVYLCASTSSYEQYFGPGTRLTVT.

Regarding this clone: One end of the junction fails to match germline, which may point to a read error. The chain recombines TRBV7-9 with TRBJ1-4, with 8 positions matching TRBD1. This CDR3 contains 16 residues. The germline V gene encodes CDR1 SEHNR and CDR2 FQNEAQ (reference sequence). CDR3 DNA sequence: TGTGCCAGCAGCTTGGACAGGGCAGCAACTAATGGAAAACTGTTTTTT. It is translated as CASSLDRAATNGKLFF. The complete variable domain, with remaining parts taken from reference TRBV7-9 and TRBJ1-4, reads DTGVSQNPRHKITKRGQNVTFRCDPISEHNRLYWYRQTLGQGPEFLTYFQNEAQLEKSRLLSDRFSAERPKGSFSTLEIQRTEQGDSAMYLCASSLDRAATNGKLFFGSGTQLSVL.

CDR3 protein: CASSSVTGELFF. DNA for the CDR3: TGTGCCAGCAGCTCTGTAACCGGGGAGCTGTTTTTT. The rearrangement uses TRBV7-3 and TRBJ2-2; D is unresolved. Trimming stripped 4 bases from V and 5 bases from J, with 5 bases between. The CDR3 has 12 residues. CDR1 and CDR2 (germline): SGHTA, FQGTGA.

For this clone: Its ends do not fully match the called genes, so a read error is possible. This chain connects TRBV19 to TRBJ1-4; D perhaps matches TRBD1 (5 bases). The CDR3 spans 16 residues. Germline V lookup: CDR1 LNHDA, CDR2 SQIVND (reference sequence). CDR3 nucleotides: TGTGCCAGTAGTACCAGACAGCGCGGGGCTAAGGAAAAACTGTTTTTT. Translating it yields CASSTRQRGAKEKLFF. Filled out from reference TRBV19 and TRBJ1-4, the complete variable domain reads DGGITQSPKYLFRKEGQNVTLSCEQNLNHDAMYWYRQDPGQGLRLIYYSQIVNDFQKGDIAEGYSVSREKKESFPLTVTSAQKNPTAFYLCASSTRQRGAKEKLFFGSGTQLSVL.

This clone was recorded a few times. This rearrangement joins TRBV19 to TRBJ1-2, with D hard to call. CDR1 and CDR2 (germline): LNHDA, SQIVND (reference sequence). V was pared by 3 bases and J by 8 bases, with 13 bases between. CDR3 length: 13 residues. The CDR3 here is CASSISGQVGYTF. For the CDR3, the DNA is TGTGCCAGTAGTATCAGCGGGCAGGTCGGCTACACCTTC.

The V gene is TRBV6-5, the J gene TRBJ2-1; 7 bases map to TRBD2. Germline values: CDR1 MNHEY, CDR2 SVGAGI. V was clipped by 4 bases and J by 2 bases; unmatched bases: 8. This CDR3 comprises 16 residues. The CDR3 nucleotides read TGTGCCAGCAGTTTTTCCGCGGGAGTAGCCTACAATGAGCAGTTCTTC. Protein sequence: CASSFSAGVAYNEQFF.

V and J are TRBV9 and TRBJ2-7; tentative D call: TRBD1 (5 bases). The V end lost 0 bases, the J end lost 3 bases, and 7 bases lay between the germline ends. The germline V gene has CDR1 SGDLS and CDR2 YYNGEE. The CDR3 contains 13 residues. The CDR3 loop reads CASSVGGDYEQYF. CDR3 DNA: TGTGCCAGCAGCGTAGGGGGCGACTACGAGCAGTACTTC.

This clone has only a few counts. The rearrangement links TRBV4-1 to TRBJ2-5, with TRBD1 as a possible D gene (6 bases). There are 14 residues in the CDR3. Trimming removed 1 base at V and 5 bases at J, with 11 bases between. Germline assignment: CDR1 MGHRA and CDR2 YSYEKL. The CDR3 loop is CASSQVGTRETQYF. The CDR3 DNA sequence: TGCGCCAGCAGCCAAGTTGGGACACGGGAGACCCAGTACTTC.

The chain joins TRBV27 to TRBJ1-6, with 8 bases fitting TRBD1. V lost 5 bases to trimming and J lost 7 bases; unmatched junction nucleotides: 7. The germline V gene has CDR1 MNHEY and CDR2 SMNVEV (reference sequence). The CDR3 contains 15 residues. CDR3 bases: TGTGCCAGCAGTCCCGGGACAGGCGTAAATTCACCCCTCCACTTT. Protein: CASSPGTGVNSPLHF.

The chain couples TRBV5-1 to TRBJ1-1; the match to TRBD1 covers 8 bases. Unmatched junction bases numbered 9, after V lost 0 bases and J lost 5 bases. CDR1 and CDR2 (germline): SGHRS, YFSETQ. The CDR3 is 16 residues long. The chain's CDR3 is CASSLAGGAYDTEAFF. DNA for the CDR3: TGCGCCAGCAGCTTGGCAGGGGGCGCTTACGATACTGAAGCTTTCTTT.

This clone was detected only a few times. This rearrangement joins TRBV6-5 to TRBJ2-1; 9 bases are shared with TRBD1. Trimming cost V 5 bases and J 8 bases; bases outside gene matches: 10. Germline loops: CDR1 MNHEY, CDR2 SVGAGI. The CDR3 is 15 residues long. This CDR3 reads CASSQTGGDSDEQFF. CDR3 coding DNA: TGTGCCAGCAGTCAGACAGGGGGAGATAGCGATGAGCAGTTCTTC.

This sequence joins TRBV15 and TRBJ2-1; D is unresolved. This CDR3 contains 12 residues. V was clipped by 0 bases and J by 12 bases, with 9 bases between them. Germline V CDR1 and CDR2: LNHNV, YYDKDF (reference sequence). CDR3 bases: TGTGCCACCAGCAGAGAGACTTCGTCGCAGTTCTTC. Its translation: CATSRETSSQFF.

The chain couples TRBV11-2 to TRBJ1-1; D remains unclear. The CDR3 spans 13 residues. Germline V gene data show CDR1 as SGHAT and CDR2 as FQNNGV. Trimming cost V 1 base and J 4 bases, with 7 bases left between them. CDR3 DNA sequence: TGTGCCAGCAGCTTAGCGCGGGGCACTGAAGCTTTCTTT. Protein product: CASSLARGTEAFF. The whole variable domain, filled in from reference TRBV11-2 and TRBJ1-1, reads EAGVAQSPRYKIIEKRQSVAFWCNPISGHATLYWYQQILGQGPKLLIQFQNNGVVDDSQLPKDRFSAERLKGVDSTLKIQPAKLEDSAVYLCASSLARGTEAFFGQGTRLTVV.

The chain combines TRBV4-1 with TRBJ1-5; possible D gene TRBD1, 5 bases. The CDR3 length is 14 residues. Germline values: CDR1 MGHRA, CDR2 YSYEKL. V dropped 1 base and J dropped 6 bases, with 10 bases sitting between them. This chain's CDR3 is CASSQVAGVQPQHF. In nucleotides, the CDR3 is TGCGCCAGCAGCCAAGTGGCGGGGGTTCAGCCCCAGCATTTT.

DNA of the CDR3: TGTGCCAGCAGCCCTCGAGCGGACAGCTCCTACGAGCAGTACTTC. Its protein is CASSPRADSSYEQYF. The chain carries TRBV27 and TRBJ2-5, with TRBD1 as a possible D gene (6 bases). The J call may be in error: the DNA end matches TRBJ2-7 better. CDR1 is MNHEY, CDR2 SMNVEV, per germline (reference sequence). The CDR3 spans 15 residues.

The DNA for the CDR3 is TGCAGCGTTGAAGGGCGCGGGCCCACCTACGAGCAGTACTTC. This sequence encodes CSVEGRGPTYEQYF. This chain connects TRBV29-1 to TRBJ2-7; tentative D call: TRBD2 (5 bases). CDR3 length equals 14 residues. Germline assignment: CDR1 SQVTM and CDR2 ANQGSEA. Trimming took off 1 base at V and 2 bases at J, with 12 bases between the two ends.